These 8 T cell receptor beta chains came from one sample sequenced in a study of beta chain features in type 1 diabetes listed by TCRdb under 2018. Library preparation employed the immunoSEQ multiplex PCR assay. All of the isolated RNA was reverse transcribed with the High Capacity cDNA Reverse Transcription Kit, so expressed TCRB transcripts were sequenced. Imported from immuneACCESS, the table was reduced by TCRdb to in-frame sequences with V and J called. These copies leave out some clones; in studies compared against another copy, an unresolved V gene accounts for under half, and the cause of the remainder is not known. This sample gives around 250,000 clones in total; 25% to 30% of them show up just once. Around 4% of the sample lies in the top ten. Input material: central memory CD4+ T cells from blood. The origin of the receptors is a man aged 25-45 years in good health.

The chain uses TRBV30 and TRBJ1-5, with D possibly matching TRBD1 (5 bases). Germline assignment: CDR1 GTSNPN and CDR2 SVGIG (reference sequence). V gave up 2 bases and J gave up 4 bases, with 9 bases separating them. The CDR3 has 13 residues. CDR3 coding DNA: TGTGCCTGGAGTAATTCAGGGAATCAGCCCCAGCATTTT. Translated: CAWSNSGNQPQHF.

This clone was seen only a few times. The chain couples TRBV30 to TRBJ2-5, with a possible D match to TRBD2 (5 bases). The J call may be in error: the DNA end matches TRBJ2-7 better. The CDR3 is made up of 13 amino acids. The germline CDR1 and CDR2 sequences are GTSNPN and SVGIG (reference sequence). The CDR3 coding sequence is TGTGCCTCGTCGGTTGGGAGTGAGAACGAGCAGTACTTC. Its protein product is CASSVGSENEQYF.

This clone was counted a few times. The rearrangement joins TRBV7-9 to TRBJ2-1; no firm D call. The CDR3 is 16 residues long. Trimming left V 5 bases short and J 1 base short, with 15 bases between. The germline CDR1 and CDR2 sequences are SEHNR and FQNEAQ (reference sequence). CDR3 bases: TGTGCCAGCAGCCCCAGACCCGGAGCGTCCTACAATGAGCAGTTCTTC. It encodes CASSPRPGASYNEQFF.

This clone has more than one count but fewer than ten. V is TRBV19 and J is TRBJ1-1, with 9 bases that match TRBD1. The junction had 13 bases not matched to a gene; V was cut back by 9 bases and J by 5 bases. Germline V gene lookup returns CDR1 LNHDA and CDR2 SQIVND (reference sequence). The CDR3 sequence is 15 residues long. This CDR3 is CASHTGTGTWTEAFF. The CDR3 DNA follows: TGTGCCAGCCACACCGGGACAGGGACCTGGACTGAAGCTTTCTTT.

Notes on this clone: Other DNA sequences from this sample encode an identical CDR3 as well. In DNA, the CDR3 is TGTGCCAGCAGCCATAGGGCGGGACCCTACGAGCAGTACTTC. Amino acids: CASSHRAGPYEQYF. The chain uses TRBV7-2 and TRBJ2-7; weak D call: TRBD2 (6 bases). This CDR3 region has 14 residues. V was cut by 5 bases and J by 2 bases, with 13 bases left in between. CDR1 and CDR2 (germline): SGHTA, FQGNSA.

This chain uses TRBV5-6 with TRBJ2-5; 8 bases map to TRBD2. This CDR3 is 18 amino acids long. Germline trimming cut 0 bases from V and 3 bases from J; bases unmatched to any gene: 13. Germline CDR1 SGHDT, CDR2 YYEEEE. CDR3: CASSLEAPSGLHKETQYF. In DNA form, the CDR3 reads TGTGCCAGCAGCTTGGAGGCCCCTAGCGGGCTACACAAAGAGACCCAGTACTTC.

The chain uses TRBV4-3 and TRBJ2-3; D is ambiguous. Germline-derived CDR1 and CDR2 are LGHNA and YSLEER. Trimming took off 0 bases at V and 2 bases at J, with 15 bases between the two ends. The CDR3 is 17 amino acids. The CDR3 is CASSQEPLAYTTDTQYF. Written as DNA, the CDR3 is TGCGCCAGCAGCCAAGAACCCCTCGCCTACACCACAGATACGCAGTATTTT.

The chain recombines TRBV10-2 with TRBJ2-4; TRBD2 might be the D (5 bases). With 6 bases removed from V and 9 bases from J, the gap between germline ends came to 12 bases. Germline CDR1 and CDR2: WSHSY and SAAADI. This CDR3 comprises 12 residues. The chain's CDR3 is CASSTRASIQYF. DNA of the CDR3: TGCGCCAGCAGCACTAGGGCTAGCATTCAGTACTTC.